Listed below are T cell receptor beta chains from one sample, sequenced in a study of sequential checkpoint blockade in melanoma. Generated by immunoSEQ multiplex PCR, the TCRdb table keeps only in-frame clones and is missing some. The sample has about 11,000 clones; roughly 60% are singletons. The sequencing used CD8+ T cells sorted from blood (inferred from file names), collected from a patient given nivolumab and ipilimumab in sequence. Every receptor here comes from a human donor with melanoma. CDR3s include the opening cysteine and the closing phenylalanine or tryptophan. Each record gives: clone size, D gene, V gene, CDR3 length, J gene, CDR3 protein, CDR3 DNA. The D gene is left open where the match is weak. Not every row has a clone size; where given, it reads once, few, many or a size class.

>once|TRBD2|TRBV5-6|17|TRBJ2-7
CASSSTQGLAGAQEQYF
TGTGCCAGCAGCTCCACTCAAGGACTAGCGGGAGCTCAAGAGCAGTACTTC
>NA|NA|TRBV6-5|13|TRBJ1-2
CASSTTGNYGYTF
TGTGCCAGCAGTACCACCGGTAACTATGGCTACACCTTC
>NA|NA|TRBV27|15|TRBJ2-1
CASSYQEAPYNEQFF
TGTGCCAGCAGTTATCAGGAGGCCCCTTACAATGAGCAGTTCTTC
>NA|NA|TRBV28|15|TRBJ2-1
CASKEGRLVGPEQFF
TGTGCCAGCAAAGAGGGAAGGCTAGTAGGTCCTGAGCAGTTCTTC
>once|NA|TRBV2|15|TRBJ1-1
CASSEAGSHGTEAFF
TGTGCCAGCAGTGAAGCCGGGTCCCACGGCACTGAAGCTTTCTTT
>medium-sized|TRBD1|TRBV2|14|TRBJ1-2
CASSDDRANYGYTF
TGTGCCAGCAGTGATGACAGGGCTAACTATGGCTACACCTTC
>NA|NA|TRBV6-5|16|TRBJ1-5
CASSYGTPYSNQPQHF
TGTGCCAGCAGTTACGGGACACCCTATAGCAATCAGCCCCAGCATTTT
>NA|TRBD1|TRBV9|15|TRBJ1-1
CASSEHGQGVTEAFF
TGTGCCAGCAGCGAGCATGGACAGGGGGTCACTGAAGCTTTCTTT
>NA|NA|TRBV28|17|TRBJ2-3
CASSFPLIKTSTDTQYF
TGTGCCAGCAGTTTCCCCCTTATCAAAACTAGCACAGATACGCAGTATTTT
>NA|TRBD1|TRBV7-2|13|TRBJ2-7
CASSRDSSYEQYF
TGCGCCAGCAGCCGGGACAGCTCCTACGAGCAGTACTTC
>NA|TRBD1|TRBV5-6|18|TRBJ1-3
CASSLRHRGAFSGNTIYF
TGTGCCAGCAGCTTGAGACACAGGGGTGCATTCTCTGGAAACACCATATATTTT
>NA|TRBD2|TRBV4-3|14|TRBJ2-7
CASSPREGPYEQYF
TGCGCCAGCAGCCCTAGGGAGGGGCCCTACGAGCAGTACTTC
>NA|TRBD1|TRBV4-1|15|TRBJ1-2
CASSQVEDRDYGYTF
TGCGCCAGCAGCCAAGTAGAGGACAGGGACTATGGCTACACCTTC
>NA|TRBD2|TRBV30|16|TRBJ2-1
CAWFRTSGRGYNEQFF
TGTGCCTGGTTTCGGACTAGCGGGAGAGGGTACAATGAGCAGTTCTTC
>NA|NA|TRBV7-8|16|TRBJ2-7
CASSLGGGLGRYEQYF
TGTGCCAGCAGCTTAGGTGGGGGCTTAGGCCGCTACGAGCAGTACTTC
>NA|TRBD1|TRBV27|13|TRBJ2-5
CASSLGTEETQYF
TGTGCCAGCAGTTTAGGGACAGAAGAGACCCAGTACTTC
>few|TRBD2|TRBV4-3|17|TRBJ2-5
CASSLRTSGSGQETQYF
TGCGCCAGCAGCCTCCGGACTAGCGGGAGTGGTCAAGAGACCCAGTACTTC
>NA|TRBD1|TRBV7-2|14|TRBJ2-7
CASSLEQGALEQYF
TGTGCCAGCAGCTTAGAGCAGGGGGCGCTCGAGCAGTACTTC
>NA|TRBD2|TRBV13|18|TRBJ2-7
CASSLGLTSLAPSYEQYF
TGTGCCAGCAGCTTAGGCTTGACTAGCCTTGCCCCATCCTACGAGCAGTACTTC
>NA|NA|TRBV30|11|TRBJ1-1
CAWSEGASAFF
TGTGCCTGGAGCGAAGGGGCCTCGGCTTTCTTT
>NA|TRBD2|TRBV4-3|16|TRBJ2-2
CASSQDPSGDTGELFF
TGCGCCAGCAGCCAAGATCCTAGCGGTGACACCGGGGAGCTGTTTTTT